Relative to its sample, the clone carrying this TCR beta chain is medium-sized. The antigen is unknown. The CDR3 is 15 amino acids. Trimming shortened V by 8 bases and J by 3 bases, and 19 bases separated the two germline ends. Germline V gene lookup returns CDR1 LNHDA and CDR2 SQIVND (reference sequence). The entry originates in a study of persistence of HIV-infected CD4 T cells. Study information: Multiple blood draws of up to roughly 180 mL, except a couple of donors with single leukapheresis. Anti-CD3/anti-CD28 stimulation activated a higher proportion of cells than antigen stimulation, with lower memory fraction. Study-wide findings and caveats: CMV- and Gag-responding cells had lower TCRbeta richness than CD3/CD28-responding cells.

The libraries were made with immunoSEQ version 4 in survey mode. Sequencing was performed with immunoSEQ multiplex PCR; in TCRdb, only in-frame clones are kept and a portion is missing. The repertoire holds roughly 48,000 clones, approximately 90% seen once, with about 0.46% in the top ten. This nonspecific control used anti-CD3/anti-CD28 bead stimulation of CD4+ T cells. CD4+ T cells upregulating both CD40 ligand and CD69 were sorted as responding cells. This chain links TRBV19 with TRBJ1-1; D unresolved. This TCR was recovered from an adult woman with HIV who was CMV-seropositive. The sample consisted of CD4+ T cells sorted from PBMCs after roughly 18-hour stimulation, taken from a patient who received antiretroviral therapy. Written as DNA, the CDR3 is TGTGCCAGTTCTTTAGGCCCTTTTGGGGACACTGAAGCTTTCTTT. Amino acids: CASSLGPFGDTEAFF.